This T cell receptor beta chain was identified during a study of tumor and adjacent non-tumor tissue in lung cancer. Study at large: Patients comprised some eleven adenocarcinoma, 2 squamous cell carcinoma and 1 small cell lung cancer. Findings and caveats of the study: Tumor tissue had significantly higher TCR diversity than normal lung. Tumor TCR diversity, when higher, was linked to shorter survival. Top 100 clones took a larger repertoire share in normal lung.

Note on this clonotype: The antigen remains unidentified.

Three rounds of nested PCR, following a modified ARM-PCR protocol, produced the TCRbeta library. TCRdb re-derived calls from the multiplex PCR reads in MiXCR, one entry per CDR3 protein. The sample consists of some 68,000 distinct CDR3 sequences, 75% to 85% of them appearing once. This CDR3 contains 14 residues. In germline, CDR1 is MNHNS, CDR2 SASEGT. The V gene lost 3 bases and the J gene lost 6 bases, with 11 bases spanning the gap. This sample's RNA came from whole unsorted tissue. The normal lung tissue was taken more than 3 cm from the tumor edge. The origin of this receptor is a man between 60 and 75 years old with non-small cell lung cancer. V usage is TRBV6-1 and J usage is TRBJ2-2, with D perhaps being TRBD1 or TRBD2 (5 bases each). Sequencing used distant non-tumor lung tissue. DNA for the CDR3: TGTGCCAGCAGTGACAGGGAGTGGGCCGGGGAGCTGTTTTTT. Protein: CASSDREWAGELFF.